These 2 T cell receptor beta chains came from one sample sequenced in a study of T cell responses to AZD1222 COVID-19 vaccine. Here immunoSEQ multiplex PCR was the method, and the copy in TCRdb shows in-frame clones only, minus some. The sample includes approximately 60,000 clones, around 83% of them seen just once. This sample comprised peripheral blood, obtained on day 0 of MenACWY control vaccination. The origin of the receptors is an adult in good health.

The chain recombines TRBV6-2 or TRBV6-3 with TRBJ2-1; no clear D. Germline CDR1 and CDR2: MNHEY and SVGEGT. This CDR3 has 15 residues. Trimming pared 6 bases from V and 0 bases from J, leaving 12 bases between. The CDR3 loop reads CASSRGQTSYNEQFF. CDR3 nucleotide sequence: TGTGCCAGCAGCCGAGGCCAGACCTCCTACAATGAGCAGTTCTTC.

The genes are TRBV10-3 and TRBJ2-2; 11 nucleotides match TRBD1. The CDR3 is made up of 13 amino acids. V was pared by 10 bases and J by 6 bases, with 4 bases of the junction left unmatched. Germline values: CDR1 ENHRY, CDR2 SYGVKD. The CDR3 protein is CATGTGGPGELFF. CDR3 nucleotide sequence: TGTGCCACGGGGACAGGGGGGCCCGGGGAGCTGTTTTTT.